A selection of T cell receptor beta chains follows, all from one sample in a study of radiotherapy plus CTLA-4 blockade in lung cancer. The method was immunoSEQ multiplex PCR; TCRdb's version includes in-frame clones alone and lacks a portion of them. The data contain 50,000 to 65,000 clones, 77% of them singletons. Here the sequenced sample was peripheral blood, taken from a patient treated with radiotherapy plus ipilimumab. The receptor source for this set is a human donor with non-small cell lung cancer who had a partial response to radiotherapy plus ipilimumab. CDR3s include the opening cysteine and the closing phenylalanine or tryptophan. Fields, in order: D gene, J gene, clone size, V gene, CDR3 DNA, CDR3 protein. D genes are given only for firm matches. For some rows the clone size is stated as once, few or many, or as a class when expanded; others skip it.

>NA|TRBJ1-2|NA|TRBV7-9
TGTGCCAGCAGCTTAGCTGGCGGGTGGGGCTACACCTTC
CASSLAGGWGYTF
>NA|TRBJ1-2|NA|TRBV16
TGTGCCAGCAGCCAATCGACTACAGGGAATGGCTACACCTTC
CASSQSTTGNGYTF
>TRBD2|TRBJ2-3|NA|TRBV5-1
TGCGCCAGCAGCTTGGGTTTTCGGCGGGGGGGCACAGATACGCAGTATTTT
CASSLGFRRGGTDTQYF
>NA|TRBJ2-5|NA|TRBV5-1
TGCGCCAGCAGCTTGGGTCGGGAGACCCAGTACTTC
CASSLGRETQYF
>TRBD1|TRBJ2-1|NA|TRBV7-8
TGTGCCAGCAGCTTCGGACAGGTCAATGAGCAGTTCTTC
CASSFGQVNEQFF
>NA|TRBJ1-1|NA|TRBV15
TGTGCCACCAGCAGACCCAGACAGGTGAACACTGAAGCTTTCTTT
CATSRPRQVNTEAFF
>NA|TRBJ2-7|few|TRBV6-5
TGTGCCAGCAGTTACTCGGACTCTCAGCAGTACTTC
CASSYSDSQQYF
>NA|TRBJ2-3|once|TRBV9
TGTGCCAGCAGCGTAGATCCAAGCGGGCGGAGGGATACGCAGTATTTT
CASSVDPSGRRDTQYF
>NA|TRBJ1-1|NA|TRBV7-9
TGTGCCAGCAGCTTAACGGGGGAGACTGAAGCTTTCTTT
CASSLTGETEAFF
>NA|TRBJ2-3|NA|TRBV21-1
TGTGCCGGGGGGACAGCGACTAGCACAGATACGCAGTATTTT
CAGGTATSTDTQYF
>NA|TRBJ2-3|NA|TRBV5-1
TGCGCCAGCAGCTTTATCCCAGGCACAGATACGCAGTATTTT
CASSFIPGTDTQYF
>NA|TRBJ2-7|NA|TRBV19
TGTGCCAGTAGTGTTATGAGTTCCCAAATCAACCCCTACGAGCAGTACTTC
CASSVMSSQINPYEQYF
>NA|TRBJ1-1|NA|TRBV6-1
TGTGCCAGCAGTGAAAGTTGGGCGAACACTGAAGCTTTCTTT
CASSESWANTEAFF
>TRBD2|TRBJ2-5|once|TRBV19
TGTGCCAGTACCTCGGGACTAGCGGGGGCTCAAGAGACCCAGTACTTC
CASTSGLAGAQETQYF
>TRBD1|TRBJ2-1|NA|TRBV11-2
TGTGCCAGCAGCTCGGGACAGGCGGACAATGAGCAGTTCTTC
CASSSGQADNEQFF
>NA|TRBJ1-2|NA|TRBV5-1
TGCGCCAGCAGCTCCGGAGCTAACTATGGCTACACCTTC
CASSSGANYGYTF
>NA|TRBJ2-7|NA|TRBV19
TGTGCCAGTAGTCCGGTCGAGGGCTACGAGCAGTACTTC
CASSPVEGYEQYF
>NA|TRBJ2-7|once|TRBV5-1
TGCGCCAGCAGCTTGGCCGGGAATTCCTACGAGCAGTACTTC
CASSLAGNSYEQYF
>TRBD1|TRBJ1-1|NA|TRBV4-3
TGCGCCAGCAGCCAAGATCCCAACCGTGACAGGGACACTGAAGCTTTCTTT
CASSQDPNRDRDTEAFF
>TRBD1|TRBJ2-7|NA|TRBV5-1
TGCGCCAGCAGCTTGGAAACAGGGGGGTACGAGCAGTACTTC
CASSLETGGYEQYF
>NA|TRBJ2-2|NA|TRBV4-2
TGTGCCAGCAGCCAAGTGCAGGGGAACACCGGGGAGCTGTTTTTT
CASSQVQGNTGELFF
>NA|TRBJ1-1|NA|TRBV4-1
TGCGCCAGCAGCCAAGGAAGGGCAGGGCCTAACCCTGAAGCTTTCTTT
CASSQGRAGPNPEAFF
>NA|TRBJ1-4|few|TRBV11-1
TGTGCCAGCAGACCGGCGGGCGTAGAAAAACTGTTTTTT
CASRPAGVEKLFF
>NA|TRBJ1-3|NA|TRBV15
TGTGCCACCAGCAGAGACAGGACTGGAAACACCATATATTTT
CATSRDRTGNTIYF
>NA|TRBJ2-5|NA|TRBV6-1
TGTGCCAGCACGGAGTTTGAAGAGACCCAGTACTTC
CASTEFEETQYF
>TRBD2|TRBJ2-2|NA|TRBV10-3
TGTGCCATCAGTGCACCAATCGGGGGGGCGGACGGGGAGCTGTTTTTT
CAISAPIGGADGELFF
>TRBD2|TRBJ2-2|NA|TRBV7-4
TGTGCCAGCAGCTTAGAAGCGAGCGGGGGGGCCCGGGGAGGGGCGGGGGAGCTGTTTTTT
CASSLEASGGARGGAGELFF